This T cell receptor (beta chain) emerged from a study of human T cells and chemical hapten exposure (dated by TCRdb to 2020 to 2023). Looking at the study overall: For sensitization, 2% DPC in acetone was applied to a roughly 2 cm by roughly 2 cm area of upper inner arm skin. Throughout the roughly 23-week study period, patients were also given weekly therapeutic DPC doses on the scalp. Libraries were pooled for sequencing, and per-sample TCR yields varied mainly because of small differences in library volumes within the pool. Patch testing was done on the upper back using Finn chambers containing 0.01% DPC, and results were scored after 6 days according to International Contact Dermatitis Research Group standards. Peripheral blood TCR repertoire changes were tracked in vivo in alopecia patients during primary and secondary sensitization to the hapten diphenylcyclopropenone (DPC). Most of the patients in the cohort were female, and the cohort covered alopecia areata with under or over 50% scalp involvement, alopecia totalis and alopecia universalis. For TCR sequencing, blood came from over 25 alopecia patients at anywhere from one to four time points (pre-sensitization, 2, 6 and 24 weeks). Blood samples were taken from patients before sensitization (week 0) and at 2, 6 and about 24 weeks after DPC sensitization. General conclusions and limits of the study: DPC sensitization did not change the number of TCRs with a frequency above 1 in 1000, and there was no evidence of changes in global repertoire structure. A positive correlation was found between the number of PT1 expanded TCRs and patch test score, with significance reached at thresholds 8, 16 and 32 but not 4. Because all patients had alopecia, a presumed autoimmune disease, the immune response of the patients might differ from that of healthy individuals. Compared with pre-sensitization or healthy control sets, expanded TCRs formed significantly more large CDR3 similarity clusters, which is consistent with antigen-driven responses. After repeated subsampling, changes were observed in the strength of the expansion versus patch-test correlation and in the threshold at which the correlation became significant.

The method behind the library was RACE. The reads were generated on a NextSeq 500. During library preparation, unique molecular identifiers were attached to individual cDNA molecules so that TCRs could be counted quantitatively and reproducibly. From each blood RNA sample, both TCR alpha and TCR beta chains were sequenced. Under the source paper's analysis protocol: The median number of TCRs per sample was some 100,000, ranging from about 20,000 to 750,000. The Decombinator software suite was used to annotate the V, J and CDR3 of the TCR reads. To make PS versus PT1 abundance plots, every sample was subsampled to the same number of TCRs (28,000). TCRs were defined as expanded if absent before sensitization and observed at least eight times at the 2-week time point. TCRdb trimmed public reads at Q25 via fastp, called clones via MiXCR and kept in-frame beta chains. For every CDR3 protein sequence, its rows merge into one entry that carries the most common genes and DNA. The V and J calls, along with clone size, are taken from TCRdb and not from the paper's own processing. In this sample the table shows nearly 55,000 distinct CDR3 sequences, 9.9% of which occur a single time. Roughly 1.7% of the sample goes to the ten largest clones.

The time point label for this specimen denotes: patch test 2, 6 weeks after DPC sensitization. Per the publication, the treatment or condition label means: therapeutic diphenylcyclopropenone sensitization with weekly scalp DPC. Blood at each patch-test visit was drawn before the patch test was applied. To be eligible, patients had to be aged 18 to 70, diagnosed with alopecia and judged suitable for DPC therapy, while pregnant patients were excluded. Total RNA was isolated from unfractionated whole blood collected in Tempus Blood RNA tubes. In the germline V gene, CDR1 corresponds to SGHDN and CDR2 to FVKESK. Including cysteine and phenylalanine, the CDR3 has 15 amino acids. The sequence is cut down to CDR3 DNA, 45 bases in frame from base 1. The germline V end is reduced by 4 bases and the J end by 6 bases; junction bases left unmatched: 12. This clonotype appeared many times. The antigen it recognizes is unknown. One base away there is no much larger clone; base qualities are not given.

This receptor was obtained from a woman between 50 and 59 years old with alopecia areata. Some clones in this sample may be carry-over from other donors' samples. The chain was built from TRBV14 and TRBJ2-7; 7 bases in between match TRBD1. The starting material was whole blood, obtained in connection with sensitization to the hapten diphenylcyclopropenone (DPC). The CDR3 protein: CASSRDRVSTGEQYF. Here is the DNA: TGTGCCAGCAGCCGCGACAGGGTATCAACTGGCGAGCAGTACTTC.